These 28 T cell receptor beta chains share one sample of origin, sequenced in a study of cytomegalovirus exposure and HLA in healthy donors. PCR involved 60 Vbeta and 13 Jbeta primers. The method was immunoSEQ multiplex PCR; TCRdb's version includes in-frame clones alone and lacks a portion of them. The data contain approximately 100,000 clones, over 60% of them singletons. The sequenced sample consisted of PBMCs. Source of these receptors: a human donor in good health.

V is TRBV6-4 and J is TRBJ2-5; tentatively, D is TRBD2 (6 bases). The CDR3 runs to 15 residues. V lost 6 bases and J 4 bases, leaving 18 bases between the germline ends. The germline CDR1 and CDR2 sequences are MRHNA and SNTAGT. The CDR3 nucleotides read TGTGCCAGCAGCCGAGTGGCGGAGGGAATAGAGACCCAGTACTTC. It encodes CASSRVAEGIETQYF.

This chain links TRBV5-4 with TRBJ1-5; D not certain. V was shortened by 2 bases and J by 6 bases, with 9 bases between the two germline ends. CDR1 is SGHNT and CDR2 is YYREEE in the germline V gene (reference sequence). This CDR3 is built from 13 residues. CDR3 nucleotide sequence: TGTGCCAGCAGCTTTGCCGGTGCTCAGCCCCAGCATTTT. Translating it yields CASSFAGAQPQHF.

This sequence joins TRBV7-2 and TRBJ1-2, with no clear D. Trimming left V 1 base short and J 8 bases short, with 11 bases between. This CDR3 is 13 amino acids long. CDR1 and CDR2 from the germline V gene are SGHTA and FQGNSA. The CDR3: CASSLVRGSGYTF. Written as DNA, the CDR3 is TGTGCCAGCAGCTTAGTTAGAGGTAGCGGCTACACCTTC.

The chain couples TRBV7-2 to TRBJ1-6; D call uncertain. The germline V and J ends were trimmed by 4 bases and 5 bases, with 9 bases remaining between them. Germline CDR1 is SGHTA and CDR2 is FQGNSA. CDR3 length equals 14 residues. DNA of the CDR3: TGTGCCAGCAGCTCCCAGTCCCATAATTCACCCCTCCACTTT. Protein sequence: CASSSQSHNSPLHF.

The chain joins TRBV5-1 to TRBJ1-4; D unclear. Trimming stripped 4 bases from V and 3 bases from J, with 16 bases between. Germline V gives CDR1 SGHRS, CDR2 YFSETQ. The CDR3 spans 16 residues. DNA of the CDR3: TGCGCCAGCAGCCCACATCTTGAGGGAGCTAATGAAAAACTGTTTTTT. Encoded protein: CASSPHLEGANEKLFF.

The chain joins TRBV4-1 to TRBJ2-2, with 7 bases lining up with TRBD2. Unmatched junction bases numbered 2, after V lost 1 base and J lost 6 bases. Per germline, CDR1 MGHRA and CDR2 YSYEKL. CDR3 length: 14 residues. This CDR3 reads CASSQGAGAGELFF. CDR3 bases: TGCGCCAGCAGCCAAGGGGCGGGGGCCGGGGAGCTGTTTTTT.

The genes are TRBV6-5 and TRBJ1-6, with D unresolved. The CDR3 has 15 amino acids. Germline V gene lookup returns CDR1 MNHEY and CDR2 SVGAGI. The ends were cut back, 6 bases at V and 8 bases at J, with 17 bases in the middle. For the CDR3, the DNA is TGTGCCAGCAGATACACGATGGAGGCTTATTCACCCCTCCACTTT. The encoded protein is CASRYTMEAYSPLHF.

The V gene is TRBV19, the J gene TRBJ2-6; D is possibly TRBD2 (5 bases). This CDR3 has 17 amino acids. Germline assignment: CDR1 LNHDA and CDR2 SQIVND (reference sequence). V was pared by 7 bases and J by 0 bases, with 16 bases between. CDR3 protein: CASIRGQAPSGANVLTF. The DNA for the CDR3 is TGTGCCAGTATTCGAGGGCAGGCCCCCTCTGGGGCCAACGTCCTGACTTTC.

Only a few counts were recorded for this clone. The DNA of the CDR3 is TGTGCCAGCAGCTTCACAGGGGAGGATCAGCCCCAGCATTTT. Translating gives CASSFTGEDQPQHF. The chain couples TRBV7-9 to TRBJ1-5; 7 bases are shared with TRBD1. Trimming removed 3 bases from V and 5 bases from J; junction bases left unmatched: 4. CDR1 is SEHNR and CDR2 is FQNEAQ in the germline V gene (reference sequence). The CDR3 has 14 residues. Full variable domain (remainder filled in from reference TRBV7-9 and TRBJ1-5): DTGVSQNPRHKITKRGQNVTFRCDPISEHNRLYWYRQTLGQGPEFLTYFQNEAQLEKSRLLSDRFSAERPKGSFSTLEIQRTEQGDSAMYLCASSFTGEDQPQHFGDGTRLSIL.

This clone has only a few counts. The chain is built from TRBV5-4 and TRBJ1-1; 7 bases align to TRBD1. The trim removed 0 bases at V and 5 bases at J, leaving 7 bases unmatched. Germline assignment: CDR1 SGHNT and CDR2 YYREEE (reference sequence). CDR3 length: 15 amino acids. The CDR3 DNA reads TGTGCCAGCAGCTTGGGATCGACAGGGTGGACTGAAGCTTTCTTT. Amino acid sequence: CASSLGSTGWTEAFF.

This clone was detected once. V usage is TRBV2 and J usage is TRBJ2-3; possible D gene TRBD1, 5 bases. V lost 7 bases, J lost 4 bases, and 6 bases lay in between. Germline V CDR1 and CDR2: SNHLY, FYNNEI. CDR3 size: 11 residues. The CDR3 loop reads CASKTADTQYF. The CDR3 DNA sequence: TGTGCCAGCAAGACAGCAGATACGCAGTATTTT.

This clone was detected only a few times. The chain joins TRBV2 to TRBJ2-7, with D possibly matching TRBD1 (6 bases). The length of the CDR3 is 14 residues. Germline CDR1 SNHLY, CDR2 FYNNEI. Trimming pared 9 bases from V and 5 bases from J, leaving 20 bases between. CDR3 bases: TGTGCCAGTACCCAGGGGACGAAGGGCCACGAGCAGTACTTC. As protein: CASTQGTKGHEQYF.

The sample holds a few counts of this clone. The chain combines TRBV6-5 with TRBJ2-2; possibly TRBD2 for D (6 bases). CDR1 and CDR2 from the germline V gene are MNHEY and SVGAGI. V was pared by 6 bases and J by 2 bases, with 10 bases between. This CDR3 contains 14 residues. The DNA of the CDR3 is TGTGCCAGCAGGAAGGGACTTAACACCGGGGAGCTGTTTTTT. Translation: CASRKGLNTGELFF.

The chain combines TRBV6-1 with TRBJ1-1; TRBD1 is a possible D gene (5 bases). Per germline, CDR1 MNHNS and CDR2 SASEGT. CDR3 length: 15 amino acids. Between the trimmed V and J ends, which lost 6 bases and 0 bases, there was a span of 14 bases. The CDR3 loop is CASRAEIGVNTEAFF. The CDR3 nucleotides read TGTGCCAGCAGGGCAGAGATAGGGGTGAACACTGAAGCTTTCTTT.

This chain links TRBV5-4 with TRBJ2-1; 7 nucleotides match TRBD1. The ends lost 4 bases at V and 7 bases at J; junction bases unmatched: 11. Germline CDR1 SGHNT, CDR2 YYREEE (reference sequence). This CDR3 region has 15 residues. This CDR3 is CASSPRQGRANEQFF. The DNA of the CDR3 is TGTGCCAGCAGCCCGAGACAGGGCCGTGCGAATGAGCAGTTCTTC.

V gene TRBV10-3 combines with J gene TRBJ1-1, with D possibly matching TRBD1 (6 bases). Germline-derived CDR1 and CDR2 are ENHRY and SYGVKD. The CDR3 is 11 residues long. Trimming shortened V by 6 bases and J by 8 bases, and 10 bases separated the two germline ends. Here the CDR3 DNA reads TGTGCCATCAGAGAAACAGGGGAAGCTTTCTTT. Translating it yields CAIRETGEAFF.

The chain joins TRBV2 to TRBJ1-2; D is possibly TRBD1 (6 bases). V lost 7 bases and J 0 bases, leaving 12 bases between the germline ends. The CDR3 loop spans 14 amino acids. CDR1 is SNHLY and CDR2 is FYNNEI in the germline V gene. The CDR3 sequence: CASTRTETNYGYTF. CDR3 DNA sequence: TGTGCCAGCACAAGGACAGAAACTAACTATGGCTACACCTTC.

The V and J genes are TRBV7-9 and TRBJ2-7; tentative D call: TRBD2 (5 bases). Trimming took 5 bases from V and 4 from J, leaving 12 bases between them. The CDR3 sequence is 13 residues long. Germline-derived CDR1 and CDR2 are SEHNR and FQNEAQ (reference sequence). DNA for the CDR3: TGTGCCAGCAGCCCCGGGGAGTTTTACGAGCAGTACTTC. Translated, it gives CASSPGEFYEQYF.

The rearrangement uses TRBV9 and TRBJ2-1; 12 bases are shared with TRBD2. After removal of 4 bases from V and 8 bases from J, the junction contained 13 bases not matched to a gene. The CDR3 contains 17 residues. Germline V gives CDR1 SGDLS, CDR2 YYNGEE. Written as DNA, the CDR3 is TGTGCCAGCAGCCAAGTGGCTAGCGGGAGGGCCGTCGATGAGCAGTTCTTC. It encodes CASSQVASGRAVDEQFF.

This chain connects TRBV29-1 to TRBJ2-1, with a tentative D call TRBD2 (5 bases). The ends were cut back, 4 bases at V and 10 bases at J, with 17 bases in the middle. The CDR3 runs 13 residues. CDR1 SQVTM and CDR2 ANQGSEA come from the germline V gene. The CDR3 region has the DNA TGCAGCGTTGGGGTATCGGGGAGTGGGGAGCAGTTCTTC. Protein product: CSVGVSGSGEQFF.

CDR3 sequence reads: CASSLGGSSNQPQHF. Here the CDR3 DNA reads TGTGCCAGCAGCTTGGGAGGGAGTAGCAATCAGCCCCAGCATTTT. The chain is built from TRBV5-8 and TRBJ1-5; D remains unclear. The germline V and J ends were trimmed by 0 bases and 0 bases, with 7 bases remaining between them. This CDR3 has 15 residues. Germline assignment: CDR1 SGHTS and CDR2 YDEGEE.

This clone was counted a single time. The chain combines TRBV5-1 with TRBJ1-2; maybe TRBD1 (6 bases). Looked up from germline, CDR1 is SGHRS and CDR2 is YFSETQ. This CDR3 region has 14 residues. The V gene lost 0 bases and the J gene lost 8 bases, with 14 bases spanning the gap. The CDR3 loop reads CASSLVAGVEGYTF. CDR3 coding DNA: TGCGCCAGCAGCTTGGTGGCAGGGGTTGAAGGCTACACCTTC.

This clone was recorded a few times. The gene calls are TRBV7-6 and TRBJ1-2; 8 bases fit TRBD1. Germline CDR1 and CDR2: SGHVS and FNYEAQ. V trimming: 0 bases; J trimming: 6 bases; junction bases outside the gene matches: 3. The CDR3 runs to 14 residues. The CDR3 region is CASSLATGADGYTF. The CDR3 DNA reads TGTGCCAGCAGCTTAGCGACAGGGGCAGATGGCTACACCTTC. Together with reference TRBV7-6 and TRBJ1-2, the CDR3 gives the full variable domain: GAGVSQSPRYKVTKRGQDVALRCDPISGHVSLYWYRQALGQGPEFLTYFNYEAQQDKSGLPNDRFSAERPEGSISTLTIQRTEQRDSAMYRCASSLATGADGYTFGSGTRLTVV.

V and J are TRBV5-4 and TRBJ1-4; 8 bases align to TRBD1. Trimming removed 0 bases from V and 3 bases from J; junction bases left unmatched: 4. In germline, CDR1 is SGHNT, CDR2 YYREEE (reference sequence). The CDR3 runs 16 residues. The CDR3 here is CASSLDQGAANEKLFF. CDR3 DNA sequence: TGTGCCAGCAGCTTGGATCAGGGGGCAGCTAATGAAAAACTGTTTTTT.

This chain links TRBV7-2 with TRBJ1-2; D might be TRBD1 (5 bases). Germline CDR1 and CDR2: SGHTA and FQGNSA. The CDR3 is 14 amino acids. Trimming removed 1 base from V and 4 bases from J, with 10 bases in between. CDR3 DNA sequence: TGTGCCAGCAGCTTAGGGGGGGACGGCTATGGCTACACCTTC. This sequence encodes CASSLGGDGYGYTF.

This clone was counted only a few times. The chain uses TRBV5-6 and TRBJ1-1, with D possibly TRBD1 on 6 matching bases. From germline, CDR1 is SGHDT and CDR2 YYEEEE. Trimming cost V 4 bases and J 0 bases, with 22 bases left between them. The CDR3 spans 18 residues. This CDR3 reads CASSPGRQAGFMNTEAFF. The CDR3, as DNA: TGTGCCAGCAGCCCTGGGAGACAGGCTGGTTTCATGAACACTGAAGCTTTCTTT.

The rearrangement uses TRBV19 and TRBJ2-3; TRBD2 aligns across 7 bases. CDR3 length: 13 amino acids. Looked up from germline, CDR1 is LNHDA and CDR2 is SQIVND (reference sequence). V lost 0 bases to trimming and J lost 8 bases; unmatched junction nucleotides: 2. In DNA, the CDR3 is TGTGCCAGTAGTATAGACTCTAGCGGTACGCAGTATTTT. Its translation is CASSIDSSGTQYF.

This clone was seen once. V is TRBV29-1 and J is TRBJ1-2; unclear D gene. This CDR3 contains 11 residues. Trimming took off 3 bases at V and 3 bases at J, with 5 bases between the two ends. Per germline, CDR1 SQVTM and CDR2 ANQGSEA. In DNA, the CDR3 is TGCAGCGTTGAGGAGGACTATGGCTACACCTTC. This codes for CSVEEDYGYTF.